In this sample, the clone carrying this T cell receptor (beta chain) turned up a few times. Its antigen is unknown. A far more abundant clone sits one base away, making this likely a read error. In the same sample, other DNA sequences code for this CDR3. CDR3 size: 12 residues. Germline V gene lookup returns CDR1 SQVTM and CDR2 ANQGSEA. Deletions cut 6 bases from V and 6 bases from J, with 12 bases between. The sample belongs to a study of beta chain features in type 1 diabetes. Expressed TCRB transcripts were sequenced because the isolated RNA had all been reverse transcribed beforehand. Clones were sequenced by immunoSEQ multiplex PCR, and TCRdb holds only the in-frame ones, with some missing. The profile shows about 120,000 clones, roughly 17% of them singletons. General observations from the study: Significant though moderate, a shortening of TCRB CDR3s appeared in all four CD4+ subsets of Type 1 diabetes patients. Among patients, naive, central memory and Treg TCRB repertoires appeared more similar than among healthy donors.

This sequence was found in a man aged 25-45 years with type 1 diabetes. The rearrangement links TRBV29-1 to TRBJ2-1, with TRBD2 as a possible D gene (5 bases). The sequenced sample was central memory CD4+ T cells from blood. The chain's CDR3 is CSVPLVSNEQFF. CDR3 coding DNA: TGCAGCGTCCCACTAGTATCCAATGAGCAGTTCTTC.